This paragraph covers one T cell receptor beta chain sequence. Its target is not known. One end of the junction is discordant with germline, which a read error may explain. This sample is part of a study of OX40 agonist ivuxolimab in advanced cancers. Study observations and caveats: The expanded peripheral T cells' antigen specificity was not determined. The authors also found low normalized T-cell clonal expansion in some nonresponders.

Sequencing was performed with immunoSEQ multiplex PCR; in TCRdb, only in-frame clones are kept and a portion is missing. The top ten hold 8.4% of the sample, which has 70,000 to 90,000 clones, about 89% seen once. The CDR3 consists of 11 residues. CDR1 is GTSNPN and CDR2 is SVGIG in the germline V gene (reference sequence). This chain links TRBV30 with TRBJ2-1, with TRBD2 matching over 8 bases. The sample here was CD4+ or CD8+ T cells sorted from blood, taken in a trial of the OX40 agonist ivuxolimab. The TCR was taken from an adult with an advanced solid tumor such as melanoma, head and neck, liver or kidney cancer. The CDR3 region is CAWTTGGGRIF. In DNA, the CDR3 is TGTGCCTGGACCACCGGGGGGGGACGGATCTTC.